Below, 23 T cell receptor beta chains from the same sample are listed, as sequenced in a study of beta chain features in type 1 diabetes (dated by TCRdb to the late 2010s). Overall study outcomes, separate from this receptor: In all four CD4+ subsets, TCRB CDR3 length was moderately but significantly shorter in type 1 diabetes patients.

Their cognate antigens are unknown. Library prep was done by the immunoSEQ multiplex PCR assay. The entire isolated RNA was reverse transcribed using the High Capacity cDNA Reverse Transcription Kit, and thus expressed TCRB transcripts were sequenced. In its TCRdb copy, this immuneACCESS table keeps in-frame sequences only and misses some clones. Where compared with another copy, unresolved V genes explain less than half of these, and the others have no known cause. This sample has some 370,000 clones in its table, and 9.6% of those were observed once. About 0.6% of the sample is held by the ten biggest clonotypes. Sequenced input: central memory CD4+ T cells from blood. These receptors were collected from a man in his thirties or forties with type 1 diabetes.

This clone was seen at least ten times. The CDR3 DNA reads as TGTGCCAGCAGCCCCCTAGCGAACTCCTACAATGAGCAGTTCTTC. It translates to CASSPLANSYNEQFF. The rearrangement uses TRBV2 and TRBJ2-1, with D possibly matching TRBD2 (6 bases). Deletions cut 6 bases from V and 0 bases from J, with 12 bases between. The germline gives CDR1 SNHLY, CDR2 FYNNEI. The CDR3 is made up of 15 amino acids.

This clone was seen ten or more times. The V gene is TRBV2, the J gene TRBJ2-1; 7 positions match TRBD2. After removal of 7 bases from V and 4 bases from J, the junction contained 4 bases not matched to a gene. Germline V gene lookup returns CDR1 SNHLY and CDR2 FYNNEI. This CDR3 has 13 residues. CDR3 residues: CASNPSGYNEQFF. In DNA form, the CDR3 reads TGTGCCAGCAACCCTAGCGGTTACAATGAGCAGTTCTTC.

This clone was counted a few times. The CDR3 loop is CASANGRAHSPLHF. CDR3 DNA sequence: TGTGCCAGCGCAAATGGGAGGGCCCATTCACCCCTCCACTTT. The chain uses TRBV9 and TRBJ1-6, with D uncertain. Trimming shortened V by 7 bases and J by 8 bases, and 16 bases separated the two germline ends. CDR3 size: 14 residues. CDR1 SGDLS and CDR2 YYNGEE come from the germline V gene.

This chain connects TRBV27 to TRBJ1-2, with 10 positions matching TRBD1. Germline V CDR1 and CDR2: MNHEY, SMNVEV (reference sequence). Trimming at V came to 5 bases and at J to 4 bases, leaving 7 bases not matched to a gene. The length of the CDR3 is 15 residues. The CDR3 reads CASSPGTGVVYGYTF. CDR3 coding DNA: TGTGCCAGCAGTCCAGGGACAGGGGTAGTCTATGGCTACACCTTC.

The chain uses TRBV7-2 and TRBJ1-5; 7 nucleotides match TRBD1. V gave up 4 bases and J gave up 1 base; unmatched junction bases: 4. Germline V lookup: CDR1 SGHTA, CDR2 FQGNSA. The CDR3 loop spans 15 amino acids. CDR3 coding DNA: TGTGCCAGCAGCTCAGACAGGGCAAGCAATCAGCCCCAGCATTTT. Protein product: CASSSDRASNQPQHF.

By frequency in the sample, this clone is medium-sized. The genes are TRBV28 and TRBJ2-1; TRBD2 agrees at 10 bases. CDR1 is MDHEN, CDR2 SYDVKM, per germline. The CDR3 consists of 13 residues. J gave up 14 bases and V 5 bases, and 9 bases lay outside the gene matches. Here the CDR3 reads CASSPNLAGEKFF. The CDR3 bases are TGTGCCAGCAGTCCGAATCTAGCGGGAGAGAAGTTCTTC.

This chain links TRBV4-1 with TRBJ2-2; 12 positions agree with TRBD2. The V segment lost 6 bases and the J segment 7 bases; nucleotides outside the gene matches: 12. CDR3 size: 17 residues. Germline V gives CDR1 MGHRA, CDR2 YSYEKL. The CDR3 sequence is CASSRYLAGGPGGELFF. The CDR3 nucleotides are TGCGCCAGCAGTCGATATCTAGCGGGAGGGCCGGGCGGGGAGCTGTTTTTT.

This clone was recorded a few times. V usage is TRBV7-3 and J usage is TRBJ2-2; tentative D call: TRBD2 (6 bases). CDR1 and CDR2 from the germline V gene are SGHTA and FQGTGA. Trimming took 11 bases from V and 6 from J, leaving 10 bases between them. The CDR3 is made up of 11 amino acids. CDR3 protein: CALGGAGELFF. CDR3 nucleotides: TGTGCCCTCGGCGGGGCCGGGGAGCTGTTTTTT.

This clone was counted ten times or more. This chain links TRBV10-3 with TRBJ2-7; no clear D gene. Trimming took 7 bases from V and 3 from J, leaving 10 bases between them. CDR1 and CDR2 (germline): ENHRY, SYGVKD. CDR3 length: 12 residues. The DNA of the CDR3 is TGTGCCATCAACCAGGCTGGCTACGAGCAGTACTTC. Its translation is CAINQAGYEQYF.

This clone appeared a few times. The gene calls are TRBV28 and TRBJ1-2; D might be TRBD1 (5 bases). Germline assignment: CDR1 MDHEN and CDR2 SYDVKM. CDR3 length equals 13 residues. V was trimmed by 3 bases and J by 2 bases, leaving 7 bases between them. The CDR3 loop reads CASSLHRNYGYTF. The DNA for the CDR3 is TGTGCCAGCAGTTTGCACAGGAACTATGGCTACACCTTC.

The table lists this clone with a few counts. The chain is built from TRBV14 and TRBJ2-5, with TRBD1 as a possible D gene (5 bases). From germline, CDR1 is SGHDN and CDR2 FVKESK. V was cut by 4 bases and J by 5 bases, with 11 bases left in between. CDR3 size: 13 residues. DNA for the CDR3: TGTGCCAGCAGCCCCAGGGTCGGGGAGACCCAGTACTTC. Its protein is CASSPRVGETQYF.

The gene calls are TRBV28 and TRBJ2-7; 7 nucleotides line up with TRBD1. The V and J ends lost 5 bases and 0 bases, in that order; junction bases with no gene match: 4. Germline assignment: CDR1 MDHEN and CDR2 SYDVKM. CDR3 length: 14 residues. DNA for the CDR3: TGTGCCAGCAGTCAGGGACAGTTCTCCTACGAGCAGTACTTC. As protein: CASSQGQFSYEQYF.

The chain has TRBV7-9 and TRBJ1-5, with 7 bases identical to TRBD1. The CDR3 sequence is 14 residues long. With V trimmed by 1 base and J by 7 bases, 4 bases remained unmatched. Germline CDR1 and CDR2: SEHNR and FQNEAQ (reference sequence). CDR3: CASSLDSTGQPQHF. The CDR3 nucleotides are TGTGCCAGCAGCTTAGATTCGACAGGGCAGCCCCAGCATTTT.

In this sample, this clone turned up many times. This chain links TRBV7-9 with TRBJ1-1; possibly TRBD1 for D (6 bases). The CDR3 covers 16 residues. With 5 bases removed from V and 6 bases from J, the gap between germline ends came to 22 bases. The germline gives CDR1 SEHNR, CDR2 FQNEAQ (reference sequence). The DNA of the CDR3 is TGTGCCAGCAGCGACCACAGGGTTGGTCGTATAGCTGAAGCTTTCTTT. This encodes CASSDHRVGRIAEAFF.

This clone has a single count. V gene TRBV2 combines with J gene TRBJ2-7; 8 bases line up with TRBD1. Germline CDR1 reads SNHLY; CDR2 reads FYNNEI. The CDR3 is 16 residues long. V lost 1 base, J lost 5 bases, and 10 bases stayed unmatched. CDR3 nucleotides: TGTGCCAGCAGTGAAGGGCAGGACAGGGCTCGGGACGAGCAGTACTTC. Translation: CASSEGQDRARDEQYF.

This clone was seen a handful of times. The DNA for the CDR3 is TGTGCCAGCAGGGGCCGAGAGTTCGCTGAAGCTTTCTTT. Its protein product is CASRGREFAEAFF. The chain employs TRBV28 and TRBJ1-1, with D unclear. The germline V and J ends were trimmed by 6 bases and 6 bases, with 14 bases remaining between them. Germline V lookup: CDR1 MDHEN, CDR2 SYDVKM. The CDR3 runs 13 residues.

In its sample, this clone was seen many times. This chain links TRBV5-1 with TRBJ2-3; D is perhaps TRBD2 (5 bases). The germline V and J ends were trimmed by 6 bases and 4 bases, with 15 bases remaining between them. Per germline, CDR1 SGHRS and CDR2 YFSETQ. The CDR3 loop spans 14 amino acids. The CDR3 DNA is TGCGCCAGCAACGGTGGGAGTGGTTCAGATACGCAGTATTTT. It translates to CASNGGSGSDTQYF.

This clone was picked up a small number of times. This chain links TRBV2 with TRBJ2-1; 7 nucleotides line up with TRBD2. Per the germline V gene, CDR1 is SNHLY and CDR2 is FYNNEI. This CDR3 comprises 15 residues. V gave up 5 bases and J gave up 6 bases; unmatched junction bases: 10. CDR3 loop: CASSKARERGNEQFF. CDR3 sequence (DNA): TGTGCCAGCAGTAAGGCGCGGGAGAGGGGCAATGAGCAGTTCTTC. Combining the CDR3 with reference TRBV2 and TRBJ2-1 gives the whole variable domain EPEVTQTPSHQVTQMGQEVILRCVPISNHLYFYWYRQILGQKVEFLVSFYNNEISEKSEIFDDQFSVERPDGSNFTLKIRSTKLEDSAMYFCASSKARERGNEQFFGPGTRLTVL.

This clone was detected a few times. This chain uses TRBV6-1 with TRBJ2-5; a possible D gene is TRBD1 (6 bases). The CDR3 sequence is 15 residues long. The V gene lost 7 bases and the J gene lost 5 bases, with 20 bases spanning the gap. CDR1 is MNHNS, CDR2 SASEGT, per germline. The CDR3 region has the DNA TGTGCCAGCAAAAAGAGGACAGTCCAAGCGGAGACCCAGTACTTC. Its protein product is CASKKRTVQAETQYF.

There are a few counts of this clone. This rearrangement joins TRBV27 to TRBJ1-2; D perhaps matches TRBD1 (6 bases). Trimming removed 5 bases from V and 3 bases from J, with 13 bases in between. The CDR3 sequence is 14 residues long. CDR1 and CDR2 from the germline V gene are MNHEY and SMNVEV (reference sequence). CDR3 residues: CASSRGALDYGYTF. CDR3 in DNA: TGTGCCAGCAGTAGGGGGGCGCTTGACTATGGCTACACCTTC.

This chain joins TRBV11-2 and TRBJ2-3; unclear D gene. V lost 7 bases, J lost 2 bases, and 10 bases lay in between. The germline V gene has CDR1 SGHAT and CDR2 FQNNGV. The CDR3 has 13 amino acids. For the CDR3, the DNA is TGTGCCAGCACGTGGGGTCACACAGATACGCAGTATTTT. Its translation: CASTWGHTDTQYF.

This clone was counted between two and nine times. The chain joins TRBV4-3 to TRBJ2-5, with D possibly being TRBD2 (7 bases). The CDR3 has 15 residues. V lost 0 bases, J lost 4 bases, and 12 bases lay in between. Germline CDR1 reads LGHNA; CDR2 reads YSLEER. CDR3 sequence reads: CASSQEMRGLETQYF. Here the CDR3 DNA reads TGCGCCAGCAGCCAAGAGATGCGGGGGCTAGAGACCCAGTACTTC.

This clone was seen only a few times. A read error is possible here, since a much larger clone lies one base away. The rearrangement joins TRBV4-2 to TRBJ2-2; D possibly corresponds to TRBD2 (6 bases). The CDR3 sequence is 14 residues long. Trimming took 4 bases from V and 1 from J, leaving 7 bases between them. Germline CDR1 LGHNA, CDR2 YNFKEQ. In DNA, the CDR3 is TGTGCCAGCAGCCCCGGGGGGAACACCGGGGAGCTGTTTTTT. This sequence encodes CASSPGGNTGELFF.